This TCR beta chain came from a study of cytomegalovirus exposure and HLA in healthy donors. Study-wide points: As confirmed in vitro, three CMV-associated chains were specific for CMV antigens.

V lost 0 bases, J lost 2 bases, and 18 bases lay in between. The CDR3 extends over 18 amino acids. Looked up from germline, CDR1 is LGHNA and CDR2 is YNFKEQ. As to this clone: Antigen unknown.

The PCR was carried out with 60 Vbeta primers and 13 Jbeta primers. Some clones are missing from TCRdb's copy, which holds only in-frame ones; the method was immunoSEQ multiplex PCR. Among 200,000 to 250,000 clones listed, around 89% were seen once. This clonotype originated in a woman in her late teens or twenties in good health and CMV-seronegative. This chain joins TRBV4-2 and TRBJ2-3; possible D gene TRBD2, 5 bases. Sequencing was done on a sample of PBMCs. In DNA form, the CDR3 reads TGTGCCAGCAGCCAAGAAGGTCTGCGGGCGGGCCTCACAGATACGCAGTATTTT. Residues: CASSQEGLRAGLTDTQYF.